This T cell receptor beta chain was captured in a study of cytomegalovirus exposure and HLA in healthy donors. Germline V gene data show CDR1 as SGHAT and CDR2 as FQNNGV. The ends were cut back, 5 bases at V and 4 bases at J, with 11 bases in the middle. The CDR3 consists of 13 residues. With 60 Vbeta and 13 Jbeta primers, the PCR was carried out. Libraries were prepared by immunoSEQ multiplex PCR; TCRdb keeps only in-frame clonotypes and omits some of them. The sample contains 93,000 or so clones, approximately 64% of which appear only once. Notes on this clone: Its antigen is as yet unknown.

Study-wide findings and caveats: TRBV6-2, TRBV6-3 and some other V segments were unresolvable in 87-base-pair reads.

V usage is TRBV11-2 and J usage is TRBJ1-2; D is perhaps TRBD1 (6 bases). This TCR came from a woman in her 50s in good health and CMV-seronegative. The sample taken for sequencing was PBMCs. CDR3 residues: CASSPRGLYGYTF. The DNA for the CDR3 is TGTGCCAGCAGCCCCAGGGGCCTCTATGGCTACACCTTC.